One TCR beta chain is described in this entry. Its cognate antigen is unknown. Germline V gene data show CDR1 as DFQATT and CDR2 as SNEGSKA (reference sequence). The CDR3 sequence is 20 residues long. V dropped 0 bases and J dropped 10 bases, with 31 bases sitting between them. This specimen comes from a study of post-analysis software for immune sequencing data. Points from the study as a whole: About five TRBV segments occurring more often in patients than controls included TRBV5-6, TRBV5-1 and TRBV20-1.

Unique molecular identifiers were carried by the TCR beta cDNA libraries. TCRdb independently ran MiXCR on the PCR reads; one entry per CDR3 protein. The data show roughly 670,000 distinct CDR3 sequences, 55% to 70% seen once. The rearrangement joins TRBV20-1 to TRBJ1-6; a possible D gene is TRBD1 (6 bases). This clonotype was obtained from a girl aged 2 to 9 with multiple sclerosis. Sequenced material: blood. The CDR3 DNA reads as TGCAGTGCTAGAGATGGGACATTTGGAGGGGACCACCCTGGCTACTCACCCCTCCACTTT. It encodes CSARDGTFGGDHPGYSPLHF.